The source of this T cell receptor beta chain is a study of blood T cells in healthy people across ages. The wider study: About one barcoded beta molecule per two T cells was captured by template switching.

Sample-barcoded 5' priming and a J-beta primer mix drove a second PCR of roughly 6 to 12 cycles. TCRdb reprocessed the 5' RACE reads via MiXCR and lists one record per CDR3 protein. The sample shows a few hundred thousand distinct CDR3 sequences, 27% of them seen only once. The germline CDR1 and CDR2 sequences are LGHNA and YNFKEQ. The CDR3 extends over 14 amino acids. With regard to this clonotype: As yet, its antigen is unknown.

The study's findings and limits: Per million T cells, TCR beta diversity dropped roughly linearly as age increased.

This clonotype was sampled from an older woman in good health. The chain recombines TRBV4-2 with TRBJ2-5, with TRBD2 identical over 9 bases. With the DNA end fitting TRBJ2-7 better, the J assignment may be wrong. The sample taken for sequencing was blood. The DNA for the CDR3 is TGTGCCAGCAGCCTCCGGACTAGCGAATCCGAGCAGTACTTC. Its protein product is CASSLRTSESEQYF.